A single sample gave rise to the 14 T cell receptor beta chains below, sequenced in a study of cytomegalovirus exposure and HLA in healthy donors (dated 2017 in TCRdb). Libraries were built with the immunoSEQ multiplex PCR assay. Sourced from immuneACCESS, this table was stored by TCRdb with only in-frame sequences that have V and J called. A share of the clones is absent; for the studies checked, an unresolved V gene accounts for under half, and the remainder has no known explanation. In all, the sample holds under 70,000 clones, and 75% to 90% of those were seen once. The top ten clones comprise around 1.8% of the sample. Sequenced sample: PBMCs. The receptor set was obtained from a woman in her late teens or twenties in good health and CMV-seronegative.

V usage is TRBV13 and J usage is TRBJ1-1; 7 nucleotides align to TRBD1. CDR1 and CDR2 from the germline V gene are PRHDT and FYEKMQ (reference sequence). With 5 bases clipped from V and 2 bases from J, the junction kept 5 bases outside the gene matches. This CDR3 region has 14 residues. The CDR3 spells CASSHQGGNTEAFF. The CDR3 DNA reads TGTGCCAGCAGCCATCAGGGGGGTAACACTGAAGCTTTCTTT. Full variable domain (remainder filled in from reference TRBV13 and TRBJ1-1): AAGVIQSPRHLIKEKRETATLKCYPIPRHDTVYWYQQGPGQDPQFLISFYEKMQSDKGSIPDRFSAQQFSDYHSELNMSSLELGDSALYFCASSHQGGNTEAFFGQGTRLTVV.

This rearrangement joins TRBV28 to TRBJ1-4, with TRBD1 matching 12 bases. The CDR3 consists of 16 residues. Germline V gene data show CDR1 as MDHEN and CDR2 as SYDVKM. J was trimmed by 3 bases and V by 5 bases; bases with no gene match: 4. The CDR3 DNA reads TGTGCCAGCAGTCAAGGGACAGGGGGCTCTAATGAAAAACTGTTTTTT. This gives the protein CASSQGTGGSNEKLFF.

This rearrangement joins TRBV19 to TRBJ1-1; no definite D call. This CDR3 comprises 16 residues. CDR1 is LNHDA and CDR2 is SQIVND in the germline V gene (reference sequence). V shed 4 bases and J shed 1 base, with 16 bases lying between them. This CDR3 reads CASSKGGERTNTEAFF. CDR3 nucleotide sequence: TGTGCCAGTAGTAAAGGAGGAGAACGGACGAACACTGAAGCTTTCTTT.

J is TRBJ2-7 and V is TRBV18, with 9 bases identical to TRBD1. V trimming: 1 base; J trimming: 2 bases; junction bases outside the gene matches: 6. This CDR3 is 16 amino acids long. Germline V gives CDR1 KGHSH, CDR2 LQKENI. The CDR3 protein is CASSPLGQGLAYEQYF. The CDR3 DNA reads as TGTGCCAGCTCACCACTAGGACAGGGGTTAGCCTACGAGCAGTACTTC.

The rearrangement uses TRBV7-2 and TRBJ1-1; no firm D call. Trimming cost V 2 bases and J 6 bases, with 16 bases left between them. The length of the CDR3 is 15 residues. Germline V lookup: CDR1 SGHTA, CDR2 FQGNSA. The CDR3 DNA sequence: TGTGCCAGCAGCTTAAACAATCTCGAGGCTTCTGAAGCTTTCTTT. Translation: CASSLNNLEASEAFF. The full variable domain, completed using reference TRBV7-2 and TRBJ1-1, is GAGVSQSPSNKVTEKGKDVELRCDPISGHTALYWYRQSLGQGLEFLIYFQGNSAPDKSGLPSDRFSAERTGGSVSTLTIQRTQQEDSAVYLCASSLNNLEASEAFFGQGTRLTVV.

The genes are TRBV6-5 and TRBJ1-2; D call uncertain. The germline CDR1 and CDR2 sequences are MNHEY and SVGAGI. The CDR3 contains 14 residues. The germline V and J ends were trimmed by 4 bases and 7 bases, with 16 bases remaining between them. The CDR3 is CASSSDLMPSGYTF. DNA for the CDR3: TGTGCCAGCAGTTCGGACTTAATGCCATCTGGCTACACCTTC.

This chain uses TRBV9 with TRBJ2-1; TRBD1 matches 10 bases. The CDR3 is made up of 14 amino acids. Germline V lookup: CDR1 SGDLS, CDR2 YYNGEE. J lost 7 bases, V lost 0 bases, and 1 base had no gene match. Here the CDR3 reads CASSVVDRGNEQFF. The CDR3 bases are TGTGCCAGCAGCGTAGTGGACAGGGGGAATGAGCAGTTCTTC.

This clone appeared once. The chain recombines TRBV27 with TRBJ1-1, with D hard to call. CDR3 length: 9 amino acids. The V gene's germline CDR1 is MNHEY and CDR2 SMNVEV (reference sequence). The V end lost 11 bases, the J end lost 2 bases, and 3 bases lay between the germline ends. CDR3 in DNA: TGTGCCCATAACACTGAAGCTTTCTTT. It encodes CAHNTEAFF.

The gene calls are TRBV9 and TRBJ2-1; no definite D call. V was clipped by 0 bases and J by 4 bases, with 5 bases between them. Per germline, CDR1 SGDLS and CDR2 YYNGEE. The CDR3 spans 13 residues. The chain's CDR3 is CASSVDSYNEQFF. CDR3 DNA: TGTGCCAGCAGCGTAGACAGTTACAATGAGCAGTTCTTC.

The chain is built from TRBV6-1 and TRBJ2-5; 10 bases are shared with TRBD2. The junction had 7 bases not matched to a gene; V was cut back by 2 bases and J by 7 bases. The germline V gene encodes CDR1 MNHNS and CDR2 SASEGT. CDR3 length: 15 amino acids. CDR3 nucleotides: TGTGCCAGCAGTGAACAGCCTAGCGGGAGTGGGACCCAGTACTTC. Translated, it gives CASSEQPSGSGTQYF.

As regards this clone: At the DNA level, this CDR3 is encoded by other sequences in the same sample as well. This chain connects TRBV5-1 to TRBJ1-1, with 9 bases identical to TRBD1. V was clipped by 0 bases and J by 4 bases; unmatched bases: 1. The CDR3 runs to 14 residues. CDR1 is SGHRS and CDR2 is YFSETQ in the germline V gene. The CDR3 sequence: CASSLGQGGTEAFF. CDR3 DNA: TGCGCCAGCAGCTTGGGACAGGGGGGCACTGAAGCTTTCTTT.

The CDR3 spells CASRKLAGDTDTQYF. CDR3 bases: TGTGCCAGCAGAAAACTAGCGGGAGATACAGATACGCAGTATTTT. This chain joins TRBV27 and TRBJ2-3, with 11 bases identical to TRBD2. The CDR3 consists of 15 residues. Germline lookup yields CDR1 MNHEY and CDR2 SMNVEV (reference sequence). V shed 6 bases, J shed 3 bases, and the junction held 5 bases outside the gene matches.

The chain links TRBV29-1 to TRBJ1-1, with 7 bases fitting TRBD1. The germline V gene has CDR1 SQVTM and CDR2 ANQGSEA. V dropped 7 bases and J dropped 7; count of bases not matched to a gene: 9. The CDR3 runs 12 residues. CDR3 residues: CSAMRTGGEAFF. The CDR3, as DNA: TGCAGCGCGATGAGGACAGGAGGTGAAGCTTTCTTT.

This rearrangement joins TRBV4-1 to TRBJ1-5; a weak D match, TRBD1 (5 bases). The CDR3 runs to 15 residues. Trimming took off 3 bases at V and 7 bases at J, with 16 bases between the two ends. From germline, CDR1 is MGHRA and CDR2 YSYEKL. CDR3 protein: CASSQVAGQAQPQHF. CDR3 DNA: TGCGCCAGCAGCCAGGTCGCAGGGCAGGCCCAGCCCCAGCATTTT.